This TCR beta chain was recorded in a study of a mutant IDH1 vaccine in newly diagnosed glioma. Study-wide findings and caveats: Pseudoprogression apparently lacked any relation to changes in top peripheral T cell clonotypes. Researchers report vaccine-induced immune responses in approximately 93% of patients.

Time point defined: week 35, safety follow-up. Every vaccine dose comprised 300 ug of mutant IDH1 20-mer peptide plus topical imiquimod. Patients, over weeks 1, 3, 5, 7, 11, 15, 19 and 23, received a total of eight vaccinations. Patients carried new grade 3 or 4 IDH1-mutant astrocytomas lacking nuclear ATRX. The table came from immunoSEQ multiplex PCR; TCRdb's copy has only in-frame clones and leaves some out. This repertoire shows about 32,000 clones, roughly four fifths found once; its top ten account for 15% to 17%. Comment on this clone: Its antigen is undetermined.

Trimming left V 1 base short and J 7 bases short, with 10 bases between. The CDR3 extends over 13 amino acids. CDR1 and CDR2 (germline): SEHNR, FQNEAQ (reference sequence). The clonotype was recovered from a young man with glioma. The sequences come from PBMCs, collected from a glioma patient whose treatment included an IDH1 peptide vaccine. The chain uses TRBV7-9 and TRBJ1-1; D gene ambiguous. The CDR3 sequence is CASSLVSSGEAFF. The CDR3 DNA reads as TGTGCCAGCAGCTTAGTAAGTAGCGGTGAAGCTTTCTTT.